This T cell receptor beta chain was profiled in a study of PD-1 blockade in classical Hodgkin lymphoma. Study outcomes and limitations: Whereas CD4+ TCR diversity had risen significantly by C4D1, CD8+ TCR diversity had not. Healthy donors reportedly exceeded newly diagnosed patients in baseline TCR diversity. Later analyses included only patients treated at least 1 year post-ASCT. Possibly reflecting disease activity or prior therapy, repertoire differences have causes that remain undefined.

Time point reported: cycle 4 day 1 (C4D1), after less than 7 weeks of nivolumab. With no exception, relapse followed autologous stem cell transplantation in all patients, and brentuximab vedotin exposure varied. Germline CDR1 is MNHEY and CDR2 is SVGAGI. Deletions cut 5 bases from V and 4 bases from J, with 14 bases between. The CDR3 length is 14 residues. Produced via immunoSEQ multiplex PCR; TCRdb's table is partial and in-frame only. The sample carries roughly 100,000 clones, 85% to 95% recorded once. With respect to this clone: Its antigen is not identified.

Sequencing was performed on peripheral blood mononuclear cells (PBMCs), taken before the fourth cycle of nivolumab. This TCR was sampled from a human donor with classical Hodgkin lymphoma. The J gene is TRBJ1-2, the V gene TRBV6-5; D possibly corresponds to TRBD1 (6 bases). The CDR3 sequence is CASSPNGGAYGYTF. CDR3 bases: TGTGCCAGCAGTCCCAATGGGGGGGCCTATGGCTACACCTTC.